The present T cell receptor (beta chain) was sequenced within a study of blood T cells in healthy people across ages. Sample-barcoded 5' priming and a J-beta primer mix drove a second PCR of roughly 6 to 12 cycles. TCRdb re-derived calls from the 5' RACE reads in MiXCR, one entry per CDR3 protein. The sample has 900,000 to 950,000 distinct CDR3 sequences; about 27% are singletons. V gave up 6 bases and J gave up 2 bases; unmatched junction bases: 9. The length of the CDR3 is 17 residues. Germline CDR1 SEHNR, CDR2 FQNEAQ (reference sequence). This clonotype was counted between two and nine times. These data are also associated with another study on T cells of mothers and their children. That paper states: Over 8 million TCR beta CDR3 reads were obtained from each mother, and 2.5 million to 3.5 million from each child.

The sample was blood. The chain couples TRBV7-9 to TRBJ2-6, with 8 bases lining up with TRBD1. The source of this sequence is a woman aged 40 to 49 in good health. CDR3 region: CASSGQGKIAGANVLTF. As DNA, the CDR3 is TGTGCCAGCAGTGGACAGGGTAAAATTGCTGGGGCCAACGTCCTGACTTTC.